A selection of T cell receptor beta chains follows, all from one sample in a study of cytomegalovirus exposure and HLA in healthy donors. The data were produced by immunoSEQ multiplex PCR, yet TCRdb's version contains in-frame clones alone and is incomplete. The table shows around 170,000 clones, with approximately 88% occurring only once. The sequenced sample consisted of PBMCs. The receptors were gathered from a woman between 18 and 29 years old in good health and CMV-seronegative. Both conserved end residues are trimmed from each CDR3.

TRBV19	ASMGRVNTEAF
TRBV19	ASTPTGDYGYT
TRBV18	ASSPLDNSYEQY
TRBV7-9	ASTLGTRVTNYGYT
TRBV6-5	ASSYSGEAYEQY
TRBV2	ASSDRDYEQY
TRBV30	AWSGDAGGGYEQY
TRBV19	ASGDRGAGQPQH
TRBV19	ASSIKLGGGTYEQY
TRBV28	ASSLGGTQHSPLH
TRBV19	ASSIAGGQAGTGELF
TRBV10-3	AISEAPAWGGNTEAF
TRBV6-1	ASVRDSYNSPLH
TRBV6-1	ASSESGGRQPQH
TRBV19	ASSIGAGVGTEAF
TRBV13	ASSVMGAGNTIY
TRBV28	ASSSHKSGANVLT
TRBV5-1	ASSLVSGSNEKLF
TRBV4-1	ASSPPEGSGNQPQH
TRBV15	ATSSGTSGSGTQY
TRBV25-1	ASSVNAGLAGVYNEQF
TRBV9	ASSVATGVSTDTQY
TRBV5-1	ASSFESSGNTIY
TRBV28	ASSLFLSDTQY
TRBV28	ASSLAGHTEAF
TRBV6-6	ASSYGGGEAF
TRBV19	ASSMTGEYTQY
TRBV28	ASDIRGGLKETQY
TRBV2	ASSEAAGYVEQF
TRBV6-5	ASSWTSGGTQY
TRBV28	ASSLATTDTQY
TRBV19	ASTSFLGRGTFYNEQF
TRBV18	ASSPQAGVFANYGYT
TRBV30	AWSAGHVTGELF
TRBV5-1	ASSWAGRYNEQF
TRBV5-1	ASSPGLSGSYNSPLH
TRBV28	ASSLFLLSGGFGMSNYGYT
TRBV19	ASSTALRGNEQF
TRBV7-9	ASSPDSPPRVYGYT
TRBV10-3	AISGSDRASSGNTIY
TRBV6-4	ASSDSARNTEAF